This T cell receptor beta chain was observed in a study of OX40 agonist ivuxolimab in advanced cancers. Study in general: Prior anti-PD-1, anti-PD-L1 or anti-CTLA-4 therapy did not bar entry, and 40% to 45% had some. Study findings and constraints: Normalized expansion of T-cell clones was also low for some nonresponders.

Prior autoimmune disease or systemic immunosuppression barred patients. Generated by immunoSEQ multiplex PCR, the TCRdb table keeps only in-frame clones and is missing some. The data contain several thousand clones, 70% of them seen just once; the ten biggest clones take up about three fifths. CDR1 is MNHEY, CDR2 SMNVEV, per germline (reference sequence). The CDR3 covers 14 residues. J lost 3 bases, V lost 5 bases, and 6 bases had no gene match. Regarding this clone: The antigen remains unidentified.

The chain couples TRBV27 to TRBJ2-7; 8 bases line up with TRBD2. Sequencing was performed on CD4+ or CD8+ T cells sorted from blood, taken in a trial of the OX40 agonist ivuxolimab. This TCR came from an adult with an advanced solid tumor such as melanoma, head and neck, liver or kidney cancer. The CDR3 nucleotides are TGTGCCAGCAGTCCCTCGGGGGGGCACTACGAGCAGTACTTC. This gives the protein CASSPSGGHYEQYF.